This TCR beta chain was captured in a study of cytomegalovirus exposure and HLA in healthy donors. At the level of the study: When about 400 donors were genotyped, roughly four fifths of them were found to fall in the Caucasian-associated ancestry cluster. Overall study findings and caveats: Some V segments (TRBV6-2 and TRBV6-3 among them) were excluded as indistinguishable. The likely explanation for a cluster of highly shared sequence variants was sequencing artifact.

Notes on this clone: Its antigen is undetermined.

The CDR3 runs to 12 residues. Trimming cost V 8 bases and J 3 bases, with 10 bases left between them. Germline lookup yields CDR1 SEHNR and CDR2 FQNEAQ (reference sequence). PCR employed 60 Vbeta and 13 Jbeta primers. The method was immunoSEQ multiplex PCR; TCRdb's version includes in-frame clones alone and lacks a portion of them. The sample includes some 78,000 clones, over 70% of them seen just once. The sequence came from a man aged 50-60 years in good health and CMV-seropositive. The sequenced sample was PBMCs. The J gene is TRBJ1-1, the V gene TRBV7-9, with D unresolved. The CDR3 spells CASGTTDTEAFF. CDR3 sequence (DNA): TGTGCCAGCGGTACCACGGACACTGAAGCTTTCTTT. Drawing the rest from reference TRBV7-9 and TRBJ1-1, the complete variable domain is DTGVSQNPRHKITKRGQNVTFRCDPISEHNRLYWYRQTLGQGPEFLTYFQNEAQLEKSRLLSDRFSAERPKGSFSTLEIQRTEQGDSAMYLCASGTTDTEAFFGQGTRLTVV.